This TCR beta chain was sequenced in a study of T cells in Graves' hyperthyroidism and ophthalmopathy. Study-wide results and caveats: It was a median around seven months before onset that the model predicted ophthalmopathy. Most clonotypes that expanded in the thyroid above 0.001 also showed up in blood.

Regions amplified from RNA transcripts were the TCR beta CDR3 regions. When the TCR CDR3 underwent first-round RT-PCR, the HTBI primer set was used. MiXCR, applied by TCRdb to the multiplex PCR reads, yields one record per CDR3 protein. The table has fewer than 650,000 distinct CDR3 sequences, 46% seen once. Worth noting for this clonotype: As yet, its antigen is unknown.

The sequence came from an adult woman with Graves' disease, either hyperthyroidism or ophthalmopathy (not recorded which). Material for sequencing was peripheral blood or thyroid tissue (not recorded which).

The CDR3 coding sequence is TGCGCCAGCAGCCAAAGCAGGGGGCGCGGCCAGCCCCAGCATTTT. As protein: CASSQSRGRGQPQHF. This rearrangement joins TRBV4-1 to TRBJ1-5; 8 positions agree with TRBD1. CDR1 and CDR2 from the germline V gene are MGHRA and YSYEKL. The CDR3 has 15 residues. J lost 7 bases, V lost 2 bases, and 7 bases had no gene match.